The 24 T cell receptor beta chains below come from one sample, sequenced in a study of cytomegalovirus exposure and HLA in healthy donors. Use of 60 Vbeta and 13 Jbeta primers characterized the PCR. The protocol was immunoSEQ multiplex PCR, while the TCRdb copy is restricted to in-frame clones and leaves out a portion. The sample shows over 150,000 clones, around 83% of them seen only once. The source material was PBMCs. The receptors stem from a girl aged 2 to 10 in good health and CMV-seropositive.

The CDR3 DNA follows: TGTGCCTGGAGTGCCGGGACAGCTAATGAAAAACTGTTTTTT. Its protein is CAWSAGTANEKLFF. This chain links TRBV30 with TRBJ1-4; TRBD1 aligns across 7 bases. This CDR3 has 14 amino acids. Germline trimming cut 1 base from V and 3 bases from J; bases unmatched to any gene: 2. Germline V CDR1 and CDR2: GTSNPN, SVGIG (reference sequence).

The chain joins TRBV28 to TRBJ1-5, with a weak D call TRBD1 (5 bases). Germline lookup yields CDR1 MDHEN and CDR2 SYDVKM. The CDR3 totals 14 residues. The V gene lost 2 bases and the J gene lost 5 bases, with 10 bases spanning the gap. CDR3 amino acids: CASSLSTGDQPQHF. CDR3 sequence (DNA): TGTGCCAGCAGTTTAAGCACAGGCGATCAGCCCCAGCATTTT.

The V gene is TRBV5-5, the J gene TRBJ2-3; 7 bases agree with TRBD2. Trimming removed 4 bases from V and 2 bases from J; junction bases left unmatched: 10. CDR1 is SGHKS and CDR2 is YYEKEE in the germline V gene (reference sequence). The CDR3 extends over 16 amino acids. In DNA form, the CDR3 reads TGTGCCAGCAGCGGGGGGAGGGGACCTTACACAGATACGCAGTATTTT. Protein: CASSGGRGPYTDTQYF. Full variable domain (rest looked up from reference TRBV5-5 and TRBJ2-3): DAGVTQSPTHLIKTRGQQVTLRCSPISGHKSVSWYQQVLGQGPQFIFQYYEKEERGRGNFPDRFSARQFPNYSSELNVNALLLGDSALYLCASSGGRGPYTDTQYFGPGTRLTVL.

The chain links TRBV29-1 to TRBJ2-5; a possible D gene is TRBD2 (6 bases). Trimming took off 7 bases at V and 3 bases at J, with 12 bases between the two ends. Germline CDR1 is SQVTM and CDR2 is ANQGSEA. This CDR3 is built from 12 residues. CDR3 residues: CSGRVGEETQYF. CDR3 sequence (DNA): TGCAGCGGGAGGGTAGGGGAAGAGACCCAGTACTTC.

The genes are TRBV5-6 and TRBJ2-5, with 10 bases matching TRBD2. CDR1 SGHDT and CDR2 YYEEEE come from the germline V gene. V lost 4 bases and J lost 5; bases outside the gene matches: 8. The CDR3 has 15 residues. DNA of the CDR3: TGTGCCAGCAGCCGTAGCGGGAGGTCGTGGGAGACCCAGTACTTC. It encodes CASSRSGRSWETQYF.

V and J are TRBV5-6 and TRBJ2-5; 9 bases line up with TRBD2. The last part of the DNA fits TRBJ2-7 better; the J call may be wrong. The CDR3 covers 15 residues. Germline CDR1 SGHDT, CDR2 YYEEEE. For the CDR3, the DNA is TGTGCCAGCAGCTTGTGGCCTAGCGGGATCAACGAGCAGTACTTC. Its protein product is CASSLWPSGINEQYF.

The CDR3 DNA reads as TGTGCCAGCAGTGAGAGGACCTACGAGCAGTACTTC. Translating it yields CASSERTYEQYF. The genes are TRBV2 and TRBJ2-7; D gene uncertain. Trimming stripped 3 bases from V and 2 bases from J, with 5 bases between. CDR1 is SNHLY and CDR2 is FYNNEI in the germline V gene. The CDR3 runs 12 residues.

This clone was observed a single time. The chain recombines TRBV14 with TRBJ2-7; 9 nucleotides line up with TRBD2. The CDR3 covers 16 residues. The V gene end was trimmed by 3 bases and the J gene end by 5 bases; junction bases not matched to a gene: 11. Germline V lookup: CDR1 SGHDN, CDR2 FVKESK. The CDR3: CASSQRLGLALHEQYF. The CDR3 nucleotides are TGTGCCAGCAGCCAGAGGCTGGGACTAGCACTACACGAGCAGTACTTC.

As DNA, the CDR3 is TGTGCCAGCAGTGAAATTTTCCGGTGGGAGCAGTACTTC. Its translation is CASSEIFRWEQYF. V gene TRBV2 combines with J gene TRBJ2-7; D remains unclear. CDR1 and CDR2 (germline): SNHLY, FYNNEI. Trimming left V 2 bases short and J 7 bases short, with 12 bases between. The CDR3 covers 13 residues.

The chain has TRBV7-9 and TRBJ2-5, with D possibly being TRBD1 (6 bases). CDR1 is SEHNR and CDR2 is FQNEAQ in the germline V gene (reference sequence). This CDR3 is 17 amino acids long. Trimming shortened V by 0 bases and J by 5 bases, and 19 bases separated the two germline ends. The CDR3 loop reads CASSLAMAARRGETQYF. The CDR3 nucleotides are TGTGCCAGCAGCTTAGCGATGGCAGCTAGAAGGGGGGAGACCCAGTACTTC.

This sequence joins TRBV30 and TRBJ2-5; D might be TRBD1 (8 bases). This CDR3 region has 18 residues. Trimming removed 0 bases from V and 5 bases from J, with 25 bases in between. Per germline, CDR1 GTSNPN and CDR2 SVGIG (reference sequence). CDR3 in amino acids: CAWSVSDYNRGGWETQYF. CDR3 DNA: TGTGCCTGGAGTGTATCGGACTATAACAGGGGGGGCTGGGAGACCCAGTACTTC.

The J gene is TRBJ2-7, the V gene TRBV11-2; D perhaps matches TRBD2 (5 bases). V dropped 0 bases and J dropped 5 bases, with 14 bases sitting between them. The CDR3 is 15 residues long. Germline CDR1 and CDR2: SGHAT and FQNNGV. The DNA of the CDR3 is TGTGCCAGCAGCTTAGAGGCGGGTTGGCAGAACGAGCAGTACTTC. It encodes CASSLEAGWQNEQYF.

The chain is built from TRBV27 and TRBJ1-4, with D unresolved. This CDR3 has 14 amino acids. CDR1 and CDR2 from the germline V gene are MNHEY and SMNVEV (reference sequence). V was pared by 3 bases and J by 8 bases, with 13 bases between. CDR3: CASSFRSAGEKLFF. DNA of the CDR3: TGTGCCAGCAGTTTTCGGAGCGCGGGGGAAAAACTGTTTTTT.

The chain joins TRBV4-2 to TRBJ2-1; 9 positions agree with TRBD2. The CDR3 runs to 17 residues. V was clipped by 5 bases and J by 10 bases; unmatched bases: 18. CDR1 is LGHNA and CDR2 is YNFKEQ in the germline V gene. CDR3: CASSNDRSSGRHREQFF. CDR3 nucleotide sequence: TGTGCCAGCAGCAACGATCGTAGTAGCGGGAGACATCGCGAGCAGTTCTTC.

The chain employs TRBV5-1 and TRBJ2-7; D possibly corresponds to TRBD1 (5 bases). The ends were cut back, 4 bases at V and 0 bases at J, with 11 bases in the middle. CDR1 is SGHRS and CDR2 is YFSETQ in the germline V gene. The CDR3 runs 14 residues. CDR3 in amino acids: CASSLTANSYEQYF. DNA of the CDR3: TGCGCCAGCAGCCTGACAGCAAACTCCTACGAGCAGTACTTC.

The chain carries TRBV11-2 and TRBJ1-1; 7 bases fit TRBD1. This CDR3 comprises 18 residues. CDR1 and CDR2 from the germline V gene are SGHAT and FQNNGV. After removal of 3 bases from V and 0 bases from J, the junction contained 13 bases not matched to a gene. The CDR3 bases are TGTGCCAGCAGCTTTCCGACTGACAGGGACACCATGAACACTGAAGCTTTCTTT. Translating gives CASSFPTDRDTMNTEAFF.

The V call is TRBV30, the J call TRBJ2-1, with TRBD1 identical over 8 bases. This CDR3 comprises 12 residues. CDR1 and CDR2 (germline): GTSNPN, SVGIG (reference sequence). The CDR3 DNA reads as TGTGCGAGGACAGGGACGCGGAATGAGCAGTTCTTC. The encoded protein is CARTGTRNEQFF.

The chain couples TRBV4-1 to TRBJ2-7; no firm D call. Per the germline V gene, CDR1 is MGHRA and CDR2 is YSYEKL. V was trimmed by 4 bases and J by 1 base, leaving 8 bases between them. This CDR3 comprises 13 residues. The CDR3 reads CASSPSSSYEQYF. CDR3 DNA sequence: TGCGCCAGCAGCCCTTCCTCGTCCTACGAGCAGTACTTC.

This clone occurred a few times. The V call is TRBV19, the J call TRBJ1-3; 7 bases are shared with TRBD1. Germline V gene lookup returns CDR1 LNHDA and CDR2 SQIVND (reference sequence). There are 21 residues in the CDR3. The V gene end was trimmed by 11 bases and the J gene end by 2 bases; junction bases not matched to a gene: 30. The CDR3 protein is CASMPPAAGQQFLYPGNTIYF. CDR3 sequence (DNA): TGTGCCTCAATGCCCCCAGCGGCGGGACAGCAATTTCTTTACCCTGGAAACACCATATATTTT.

V is TRBV28 and J is TRBJ1-1, with 10 bases fitting TRBD1. The germline gives CDR1 MDHEN, CDR2 SYDVKM. J gave up 1 base and V 6 bases, and 11 bases lay outside the gene matches. This CDR3 comprises 17 residues. CDR3 coding DNA: TGTGCCAGCAGCTCCCACCGACAGGGGGCGTCGAACACTGAAGCTTTCTTT. Translating gives CASSSHRQGASNTEAFF.

CDR3: CASMTQGYNEQFF. The CDR3 DNA reads as TGTGCCAGTATGACACAGGGATACAATGAGCAGTTCTTC. The chain is built from TRBV19 and TRBJ2-1; TRBD1 is a possible D gene (6 bases). Per germline, CDR1 LNHDA and CDR2 SQIVND (reference sequence). V lost 7 bases and J lost 4, with 11 bases in between. This CDR3 is built from 13 residues.

DNA of the CDR3: TGCGCCAGCAGGGGCGGGAGGGTCCAAGAGACCCAGTACTTC. Its translation: CASRGGRVQETQYF. V is TRBV5-1 and J is TRBJ2-5, with TRBD2 identical over 9 bases. V shed 5 bases, J shed 1 base, and the junction held 3 bases outside the gene matches. This CDR3 contains 14 residues. The germline CDR1 and CDR2 sequences are SGHRS and YFSETQ.

The rearrangement joins TRBV7-9 to TRBJ1-1, with D possibly matching TRBD1 (5 bases). CDR3 length equals 16 residues. Trimming removed 4 bases from V and 0 bases from J, with 15 bases in between. CDR1 SEHNR and CDR2 FQNEAQ come from the germline V gene (reference sequence). CDR3 loop: CASSSGAGFMNTEAFF. The DNA of the CDR3 is TGTGCCAGCAGCTCCGGGGCGGGGTTTATGAACACTGAAGCTTTCTTT. The full variable domain, its missing parts supplied by reference TRBV7-9 and TRBJ1-1, is DTGVSQNPRHKITKRGQNVTFRCDPISEHNRLYWYRQTLGQGPEFLTYFQNEAQLEKSRLLSDRFSAERPKGSFSTLEIQRTEQGDSAMYLCASSSGAGFMNTEAFFGQGTRLTVV.

The CDR3 sequence is CAWSDGNTGELFF. The DNA for the CDR3 is TGTGCCTGGAGTGACGGGAACACCGGGGAGCTGTTTTTT. The chain joins TRBV30 to TRBJ2-2; D gene unclear. Between the trimmed V and J ends, which lost 1 base and 1 base, there was a span of 4 bases. The length of the CDR3 is 13 residues. Germline CDR1 reads GTSNPN; CDR2 reads SVGIG (reference sequence).